The clone carrying this TCR beta chain was seen only a few times. Its target is unknown. This entry comes from a study of T cells in Graves' hyperthyroidism and ophthalmopathy. Broader study findings: The model predicted ophthalmopathy a median around seven months before onset. In simple terms, a model built on 13 V-J features told ophthalmopathy apart from stable hyperthyroidism.

The CDR3 has 14 residues. J lost 6 bases, V lost 5 bases, and 2 bases had no gene match. CDR1 and CDR2 from the germline V gene are SNHLY and FYNNEI. TCR beta CDR3 regions were amplified from RNA. A first-round RT-PCR of the TCR CDR3 used the HTBI primer set. TCRdb itself ran the multiplex PCR reads through MiXCR, one entry per CDR3 protein. The sample yields about 640,000 distinct CDR3 sequences, less than 25% seen once. Patients with uncontrolled infections, other autoimmune diseases, pregnancy or lactation were excluded. Diagnoses were established using clinical symptoms, serum thyroxine and TRAb, thyroid ultrasound and orbital computed tomography.

This rearrangement joins TRBV2 to TRBJ2-2, with 11 bases fitting TRBD2. The sequenced sample consisted of blood. This clonotype was obtained from a man aged 25-45 years with Graves' ophthalmopathy. The CDR3 loop reads CASSTLAGAGELFF. DNA of the CDR3: TGTGCCAGCAGTACACTAGCGGGAGCCGGGGAGCTGTTTTTT.